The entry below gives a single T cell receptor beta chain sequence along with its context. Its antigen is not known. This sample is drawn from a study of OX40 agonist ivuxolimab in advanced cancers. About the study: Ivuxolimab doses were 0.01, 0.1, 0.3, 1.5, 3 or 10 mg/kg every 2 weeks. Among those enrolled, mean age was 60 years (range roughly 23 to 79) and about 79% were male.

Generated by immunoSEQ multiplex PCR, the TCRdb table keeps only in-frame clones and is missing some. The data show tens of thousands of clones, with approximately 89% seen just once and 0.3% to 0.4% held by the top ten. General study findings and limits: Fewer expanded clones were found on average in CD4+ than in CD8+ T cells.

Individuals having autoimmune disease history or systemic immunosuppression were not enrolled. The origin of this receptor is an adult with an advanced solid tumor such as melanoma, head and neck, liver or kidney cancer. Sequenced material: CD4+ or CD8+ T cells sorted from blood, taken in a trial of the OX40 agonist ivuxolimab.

For the CDR3, the DNA is TGTGCCAGCAGTTACCCGGGCGGCGGTTCGGGAAACACCATATATTTT. Residues: CASSYPGGGSGNTIYF. This chain connects TRBV6-6 to TRBJ1-3; D unclear. Germline V gene sequence: CDR1 MNHNY, CDR2 SVGAGI (reference sequence). This CDR3 is built from 16 residues. V lost 2 bases and J lost 4, with 15 bases in between.